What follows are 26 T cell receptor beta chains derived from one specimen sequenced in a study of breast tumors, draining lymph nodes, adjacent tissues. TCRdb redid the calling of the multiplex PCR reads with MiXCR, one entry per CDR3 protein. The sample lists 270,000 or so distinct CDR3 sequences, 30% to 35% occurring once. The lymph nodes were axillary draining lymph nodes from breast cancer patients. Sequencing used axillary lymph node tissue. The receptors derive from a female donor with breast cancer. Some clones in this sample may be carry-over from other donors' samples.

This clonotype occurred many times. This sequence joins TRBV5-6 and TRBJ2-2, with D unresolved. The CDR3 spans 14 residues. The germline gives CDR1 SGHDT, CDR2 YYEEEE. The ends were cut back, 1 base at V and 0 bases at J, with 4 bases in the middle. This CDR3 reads CASSLSPNTGELFF. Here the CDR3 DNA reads TGTGCCAGCAGCTTGAGCCCGAACACCGGGGAGCTGTTTTTT.

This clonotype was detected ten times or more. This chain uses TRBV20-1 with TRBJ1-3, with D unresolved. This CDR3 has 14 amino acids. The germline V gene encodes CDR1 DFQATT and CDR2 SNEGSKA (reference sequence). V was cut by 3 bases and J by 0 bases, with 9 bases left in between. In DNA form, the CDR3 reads TGCAGTGCTAGTCGCCGCCACTCTGGAAACACCATATATTTT. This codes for CSASRRHSGNTIYF.

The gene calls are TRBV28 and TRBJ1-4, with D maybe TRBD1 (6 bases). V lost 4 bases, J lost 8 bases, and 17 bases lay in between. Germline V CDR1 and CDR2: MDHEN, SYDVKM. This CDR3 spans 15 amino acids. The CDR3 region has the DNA TGTGCCAGCAGTTCCCCGGGACAAATGGGGGAAAAACTGTTTTTT. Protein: CASSSPGQMGEKLFF. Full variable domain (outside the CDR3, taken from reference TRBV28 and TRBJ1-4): DVKVTQSSRYLVKRTGEKVFLECVQDMDHENMFWYRQDPGLGLRLIYFSYDVKMKEKGDIPEGYSVSREKKERFSLILESASTNQTSMYLCASSSPGQMGEKLFFGSGTQLSVL.

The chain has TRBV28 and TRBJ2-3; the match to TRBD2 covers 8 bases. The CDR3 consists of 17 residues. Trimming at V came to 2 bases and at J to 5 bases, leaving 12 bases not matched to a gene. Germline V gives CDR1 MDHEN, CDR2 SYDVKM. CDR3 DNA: TGTGCCAGCAGTTTAGACCCAGCGGGAGAAGAGGGAGATACGCAGTATTTT. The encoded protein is CASSLDPAGEEGDTQYF.

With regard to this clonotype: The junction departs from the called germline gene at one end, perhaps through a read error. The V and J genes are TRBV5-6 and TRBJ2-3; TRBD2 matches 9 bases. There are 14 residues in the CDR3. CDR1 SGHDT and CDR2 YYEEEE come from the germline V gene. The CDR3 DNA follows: TGTGCCAGCGGCTTGCGGGAGGGTTTAGATACGCAGTATTTT. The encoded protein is CASGLREGLDTQYF. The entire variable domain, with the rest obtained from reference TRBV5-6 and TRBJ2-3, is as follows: DAGVTQSPTHLIKTRGQQVTLRCSPKSGHDTVSWYQQALGQGPQFIFQYYEEEERQRGNFPDRFSGHQFPNYSSELNVNALLLGDSALYLCASGLREGLDTQYFGPGTRLTVL.

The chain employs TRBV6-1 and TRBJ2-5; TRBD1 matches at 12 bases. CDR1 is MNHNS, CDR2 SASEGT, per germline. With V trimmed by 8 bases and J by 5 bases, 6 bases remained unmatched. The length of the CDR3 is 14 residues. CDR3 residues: CASSTGQGAETQYF. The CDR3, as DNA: TGTGCCAGCTCTACGGGACAGGGGGCGGAGACCCAGTACTTC.

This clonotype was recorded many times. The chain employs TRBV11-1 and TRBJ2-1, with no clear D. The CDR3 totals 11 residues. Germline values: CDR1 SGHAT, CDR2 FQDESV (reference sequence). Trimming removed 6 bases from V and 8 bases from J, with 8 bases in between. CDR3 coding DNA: TGTGCCAGCAGTCAACTCGATGAGCAGTTCTTC. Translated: CASSQLDEQFF.

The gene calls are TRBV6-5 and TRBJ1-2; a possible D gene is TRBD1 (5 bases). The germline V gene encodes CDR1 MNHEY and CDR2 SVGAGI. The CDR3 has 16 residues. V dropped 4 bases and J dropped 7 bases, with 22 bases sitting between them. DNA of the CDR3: TGTGCCAGCAGTTGGGTCATCGGAGGGGCCGGATCTGGCTACACCTTC. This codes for CASSWVIGGAGSGYTF.

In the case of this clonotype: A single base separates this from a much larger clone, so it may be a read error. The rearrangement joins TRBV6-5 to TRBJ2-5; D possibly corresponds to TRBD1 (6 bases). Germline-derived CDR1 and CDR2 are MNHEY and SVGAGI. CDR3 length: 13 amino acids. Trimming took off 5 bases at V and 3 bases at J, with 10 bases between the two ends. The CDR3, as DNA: TGTGCCAGCAGTCGAAACAGGGAAGAGACCCAGTACTTC. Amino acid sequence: CASSRNREETQYF.

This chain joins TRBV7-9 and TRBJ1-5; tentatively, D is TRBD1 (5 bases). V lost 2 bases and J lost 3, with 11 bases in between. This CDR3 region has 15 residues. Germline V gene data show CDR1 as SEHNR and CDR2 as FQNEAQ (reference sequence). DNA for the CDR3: TGTGCCAGCAGCTTAAAGCAGGGCGACAATCAGCCCCAGCATTTT. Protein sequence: CASSLKQGDNQPQHF.

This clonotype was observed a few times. CDR3: CASSQEGGGGWFKEKLFF. CDR3 in DNA: TGTGCCAGCAGCCAAGAGGGGGGGGGAGGGTGGTTTAAGGAAAAACTGTTTTTT. The chain combines TRBV4-2 with TRBJ1-4; TRBD1 is a possible D gene (5 bases). From germline, CDR1 is LGHNA and CDR2 YNFKEQ. V lost 0 bases, J lost 8 bases, and 22 bases lay in between. CDR3 length: 18 amino acids.

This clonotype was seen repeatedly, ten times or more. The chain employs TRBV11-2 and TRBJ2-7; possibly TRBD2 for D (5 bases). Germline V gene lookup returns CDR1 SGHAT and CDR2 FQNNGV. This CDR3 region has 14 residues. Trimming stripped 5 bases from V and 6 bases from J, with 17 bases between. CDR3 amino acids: CASSQPGIRAEQYF. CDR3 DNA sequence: TGTGCCAGCAGCCAGCCGGGGATAAGGGCCGAGCAGTACTTC.

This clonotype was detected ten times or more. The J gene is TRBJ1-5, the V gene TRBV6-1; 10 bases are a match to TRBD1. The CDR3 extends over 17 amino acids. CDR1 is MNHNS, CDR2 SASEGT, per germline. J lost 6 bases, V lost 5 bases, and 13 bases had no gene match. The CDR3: CASSPFGRTGGSQPQHF. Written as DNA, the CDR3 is TGTGCCAGCAGTCCGTTCGGTCGGACAGGGGGAAGTCAGCCCCAGCATTTT.

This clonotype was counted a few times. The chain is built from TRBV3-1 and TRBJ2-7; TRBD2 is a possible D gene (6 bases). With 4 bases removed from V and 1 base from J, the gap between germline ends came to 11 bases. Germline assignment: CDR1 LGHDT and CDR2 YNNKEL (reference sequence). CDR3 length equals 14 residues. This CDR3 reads CASSPGSRSYEQYF. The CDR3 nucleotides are TGTGCCAGCAGCCCCGGGAGTAGGTCCTACGAGCAGTACTTC.

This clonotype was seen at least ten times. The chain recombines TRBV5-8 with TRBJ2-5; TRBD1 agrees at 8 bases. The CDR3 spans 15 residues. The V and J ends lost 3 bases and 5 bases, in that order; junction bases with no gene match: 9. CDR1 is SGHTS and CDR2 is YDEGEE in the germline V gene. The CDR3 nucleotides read TGTGCCAGCAGCTCCACCCAGGGGGCGGGGGAGACCCAGTACTTC. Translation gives CASSSTQGAGETQYF.

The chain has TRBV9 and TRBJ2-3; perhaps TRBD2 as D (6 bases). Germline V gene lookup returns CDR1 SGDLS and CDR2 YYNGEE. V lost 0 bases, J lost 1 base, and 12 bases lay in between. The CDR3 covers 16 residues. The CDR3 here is CASSVAGGRGTDTQYF. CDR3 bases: TGTGCCAGCAGCGTAGCCGGGGGTAGGGGCACAGATACGCAGTATTTT.

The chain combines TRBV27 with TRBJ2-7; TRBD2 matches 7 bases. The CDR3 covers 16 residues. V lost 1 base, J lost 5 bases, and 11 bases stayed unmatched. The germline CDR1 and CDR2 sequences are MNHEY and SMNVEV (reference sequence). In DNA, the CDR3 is TGTGCCAGCAGTTTATGGCCCGGGGGGAGAGCCGACGAGCAGTACTTC. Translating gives CASSLWPGGRADEQYF.

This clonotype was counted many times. The CDR3: CASSFRDRAGHEQFF. CDR3 sequence (DNA): TGTGCCAGCAGCTTTAGGGACAGGGCTGGGCATGAGCAGTTCTTC. The J gene is TRBJ2-1, the V gene TRBV5-4, with 9 bases lining up with TRBD1. Germline V gene data show CDR1 as SGHNT and CDR2 as YYREEE (reference sequence). CDR3 length: 15 amino acids. V lost 2 bases and J lost 8; bases outside the gene matches: 8.

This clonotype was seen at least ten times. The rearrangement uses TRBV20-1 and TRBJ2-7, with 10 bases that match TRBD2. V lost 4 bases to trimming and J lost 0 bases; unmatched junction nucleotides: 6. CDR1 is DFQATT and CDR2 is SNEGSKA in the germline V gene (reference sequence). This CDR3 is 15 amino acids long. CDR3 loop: CSATSSGSSSYEQYF. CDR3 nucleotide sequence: TGCAGTGCTACCTCTAGCGGGAGTAGCTCCTACGAGCAGTACTTC.

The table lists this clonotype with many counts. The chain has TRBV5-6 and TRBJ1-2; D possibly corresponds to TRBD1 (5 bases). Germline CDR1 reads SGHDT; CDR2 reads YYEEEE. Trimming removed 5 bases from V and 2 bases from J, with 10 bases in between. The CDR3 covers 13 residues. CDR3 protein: CASRTDFNYGYTF. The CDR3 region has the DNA TGTGCCAGCAGGACAGACTTCAACTATGGCTACACCTTC.

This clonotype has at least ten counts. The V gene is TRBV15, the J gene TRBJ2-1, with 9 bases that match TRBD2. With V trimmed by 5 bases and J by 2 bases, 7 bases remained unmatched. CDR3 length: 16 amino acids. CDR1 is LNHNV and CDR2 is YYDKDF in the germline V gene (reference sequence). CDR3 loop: CATSGLAGSTYNEQFF. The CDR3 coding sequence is TGTGCCACCAGCGGCCTAGCGGGATCAACCTACAATGAGCAGTTCTTC.

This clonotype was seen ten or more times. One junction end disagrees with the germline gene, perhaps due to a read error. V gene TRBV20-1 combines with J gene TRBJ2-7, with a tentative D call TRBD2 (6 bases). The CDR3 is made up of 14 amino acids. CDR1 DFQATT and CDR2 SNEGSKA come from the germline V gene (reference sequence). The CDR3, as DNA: TGCAGTGCTATTCGGTCTAGCGTCTCCAACGAGCAGTACTTC. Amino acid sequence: CSAIRSSVSNEQYF.

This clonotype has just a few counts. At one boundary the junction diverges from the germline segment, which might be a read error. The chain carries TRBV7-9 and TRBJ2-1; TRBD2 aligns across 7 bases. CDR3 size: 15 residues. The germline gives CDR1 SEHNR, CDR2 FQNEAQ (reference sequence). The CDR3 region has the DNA TGTGCCAGCAGCTTAGTGTCTAGCGGAAGTTTGGAGCAGCTCTTC. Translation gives CASSLVSSGSLEQLF.

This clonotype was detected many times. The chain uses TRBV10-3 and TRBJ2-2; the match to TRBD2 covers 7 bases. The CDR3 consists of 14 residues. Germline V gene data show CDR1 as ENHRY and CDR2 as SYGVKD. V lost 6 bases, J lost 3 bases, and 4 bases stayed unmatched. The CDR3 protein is CAIRLAEDTGELFF. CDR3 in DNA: TGTGCCATCAGGCTAGCGGAGGACACCGGGGAGCTGTTTTTT.

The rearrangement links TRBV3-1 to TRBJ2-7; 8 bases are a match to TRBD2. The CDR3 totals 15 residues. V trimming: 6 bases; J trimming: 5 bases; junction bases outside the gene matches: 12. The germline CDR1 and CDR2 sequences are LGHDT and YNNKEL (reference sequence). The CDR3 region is CASRRLSGSWDEQYF. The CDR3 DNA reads TGTGCCAGCAGACGGCTGAGCGGGAGCTGGGACGAGCAGTACTTC.

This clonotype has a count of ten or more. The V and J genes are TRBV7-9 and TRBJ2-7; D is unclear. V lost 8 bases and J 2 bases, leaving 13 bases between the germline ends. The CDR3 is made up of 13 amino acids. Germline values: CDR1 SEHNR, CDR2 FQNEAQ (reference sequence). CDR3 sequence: CASSPLGTYEQYF. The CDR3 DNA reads TGTGCCAGCTCTCCTTTGGGGACCTACGAGCAGTACTTC.